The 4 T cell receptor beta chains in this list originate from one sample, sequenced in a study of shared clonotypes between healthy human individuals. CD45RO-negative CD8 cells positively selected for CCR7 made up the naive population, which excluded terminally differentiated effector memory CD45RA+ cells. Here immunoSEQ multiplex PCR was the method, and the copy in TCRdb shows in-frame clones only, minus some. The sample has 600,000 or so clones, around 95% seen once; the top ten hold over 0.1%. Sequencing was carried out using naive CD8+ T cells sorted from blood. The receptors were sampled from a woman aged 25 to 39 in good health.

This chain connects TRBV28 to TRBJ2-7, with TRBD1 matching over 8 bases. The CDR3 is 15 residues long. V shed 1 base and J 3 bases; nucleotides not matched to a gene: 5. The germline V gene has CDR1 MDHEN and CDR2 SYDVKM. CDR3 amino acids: CASSLSRTGSYEQYF. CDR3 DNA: TGTGCCAGCAGTTTATCCCGGACAGGGAGCTACGAGCAGTACTTC.

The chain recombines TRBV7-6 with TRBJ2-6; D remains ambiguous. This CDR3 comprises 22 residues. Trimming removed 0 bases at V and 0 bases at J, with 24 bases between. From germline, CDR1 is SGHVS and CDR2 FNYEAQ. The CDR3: CASSLARWSHPLPHSGANVLTF. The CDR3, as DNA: TGTGCCAGCAGCTTAGCTCGTTGGTCTCACCCTCTACCCCACTCTGGGGCCAACGTCCTGACTTTC.

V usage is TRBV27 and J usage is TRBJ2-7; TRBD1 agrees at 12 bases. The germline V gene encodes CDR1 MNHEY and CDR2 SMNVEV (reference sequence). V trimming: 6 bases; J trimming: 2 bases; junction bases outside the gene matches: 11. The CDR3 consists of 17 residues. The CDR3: CASSKGTGGPTTYEQYF. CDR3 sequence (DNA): TGTGCCAGCAGCAAAGGGACAGGGGGCCCGACGACCTACGAGCAGTACTTC.

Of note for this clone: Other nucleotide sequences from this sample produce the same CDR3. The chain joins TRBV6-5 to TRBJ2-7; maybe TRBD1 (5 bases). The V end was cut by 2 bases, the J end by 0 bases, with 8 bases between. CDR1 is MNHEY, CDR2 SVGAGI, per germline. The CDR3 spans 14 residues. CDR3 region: CASSYTQGSYEQYF. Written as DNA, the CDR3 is TGTGCCAGCAGTTACACGCAGGGCTCCTACGAGCAGTACTTC.